The 18 T cell receptor beta chains below come from one sample, sequenced in a study of blood T cells in healthy people across ages (dated by TCRdb to between 2014 and 2017). Library generation was performed with 5' RACE. These reads were obtained on an Illumina HiSeq 2500. A second 7 to 11 cycle PCR used a sample-barcoded 5' primer and a J-beta primer mix. Through fastp at Q25 and MiXCR, TCRdb rebuilt clones from the public reads, retaining in-frame beta chains. When rows share a CDR3 protein, they turn into one entry using the most common DNA and genes. The sample profile shows hundreds of thousands of distinct CDR3 sequences; more than 20% of them were found once. The top ten hold roughly 9% of the sample. The same data also went into a second study, on T cells of mothers and their children.

The material sequenced was blood. The receptors derive from a boy aged 5-17 years in good health.

The chain has TRBV10-2 and TRBJ2-3; the match to TRBD2 covers 7 bases. V dropped 3 bases and J dropped 3; count of bases not matched to a gene: 9. This CDR3 comprises 16 residues. Looked up from germline, CDR1 is WSHSY and CDR2 is SAAADI. Here the CDR3 reads CASSDDLSGITDTQYF. The CDR3 DNA is TGCGCCAGCAGTGATGACCTGAGCGGGATAACAGATACGCAGTATTTT.

This clonotype appeared a few times. The J gene is TRBJ2-1, the V gene TRBV19; D may be TRBD2 (6 bases). The V end lost 7 bases, the J end lost 5 bases, and 18 bases lay between the germline ends. CDR3 length: 15 amino acids. CDR1 is LNHDA, CDR2 SQIVND, per germline (reference sequence). The CDR3 DNA reads as TGTGCCAGTAATTGGGGGAGGACTGACCACAATGAGCAGTTCTTC. Translating gives CASNWGRTDHNEQFF. Full variable domain (outside the CDR3, taken from reference TRBV19 and TRBJ2-1): DGGITQSPKYLFRKEGQNVTLSCEQNLNHDAMYWYRQDPGQGLRLIYYSQIVNDFQKGDIAEGYSVSREKKESFPLTVTSAQKNPTAFYLCASNWGRTDHNEQFFGPGTRLTVL.

This chain uses TRBV2 with TRBJ2-3; TRBD1 agrees at 7 bases. There are 16 residues in the CDR3. Germline values: CDR1 SNHLY, CDR2 FYNNEI. The J segment lost 5 bases and the V segment lost 7 bases, leaving 15 bases of the junction unmatched. CDR3 DNA: TGTGCCAGCACCCCCGCCCGACAGGGACCGAGAGATACGCAGTATTTT. Amino acids: CASTPARQGPRDTQYF.

The rearrangement uses TRBV13 and TRBJ2-3, with 10 bases aligning to TRBD2. J lost 4 bases, V lost 5 bases, and 9 bases had no gene match. Germline lookup yields CDR1 PRHDT and CDR2 FYEKMQ (reference sequence). The CDR3 has 16 amino acids. CDR3 sequence: CASSPSGAGGPDTQYF. CDR3 sequence (DNA): TGTGCCAGCAGCCCCTCAGGAGCGGGGGGGCCAGATACGCAGTATTTT.

The chain employs TRBV29-1 and TRBJ1-2, with D possibly being TRBD1 (5 bases). Germline lookup yields CDR1 SQVTM and CDR2 ANQGSEA. V lost 1 base to trimming and J lost 8 bases, with 23 bases between them. The CDR3 has 16 residues. CDR3 residues: CSVEGVTDRAAEGYTF. The DNA for the CDR3 is TGCAGCGTTGAAGGAGTGACAGACCGGGCCGCGGAGGGCTACACCTTC.

In this sample, this clonotype turned up many times. This rearrangement joins TRBV12-3 or TRBV12-4 to TRBJ2-4, with 10 bases that match TRBD1. The CDR3 totals 14 residues. Losses at the gene ends were 3 bases for V and 6 bases for J; bases not matched to a gene: 2. The DNA of the CDR3 is TGTGCCAGCAGTTTCCGGGACAGGGGAAACATTCAGTACTTC. Translated, it gives CASSFRDRGNIQYF.

V gene TRBV6-4 combines with J gene TRBJ2-7; D is unclear. The germline gives CDR1 MRHNA, CDR2 SNTAGT. Trimming left V 4 bases short and J 4 bases short, with 14 bases between. CDR3 length equals 14 residues. The CDR3 nucleotides read TGTGCCAGCAGTGCCCTGTACCATGTGTACGAGCAGTACTTC. It specifies CASSALYHVYEQYF.

The V gene is TRBV20-1, the J gene TRBJ2-1; 12 bases match TRBD2. Germline V gives CDR1 DFQATT, CDR2 SNEGSKA (reference sequence). The CDR3 is made up of 14 amino acids. Trimming removed 2 bases from V and 12 bases from J; junction bases left unmatched: 8. CDR3 nucleotide sequence: TGCAGTGCTAGACCCGAGACTAGCGGGAGATCGCAGTTCTTC. It codes for CSARPETSGRSQFF.

This chain connects TRBV15 to TRBJ1-1; a weak D match, TRBD1 (5 bases). V lost 1 base and J 1 base, leaving 13 bases between the germline ends. This CDR3 comprises 16 residues. The germline V gene encodes CDR1 LNHNV and CDR2 YYDKDF (reference sequence). The CDR3 sequence is CATSRVRGPQNTEAFF. The DNA for the CDR3 is TGTGCCACCAGCAGAGTAAGGGGTCCGCAGAACACTGAAGCTTTCTTT. Based on the CDR3 plus reference TRBV15 and TRBJ1-1, the full variable domain is DAMVIQNPRYQVTQFGKPVTLSCSQTLNHNVMYWYQQKSSQAPKLLFHYYDKDFNNEADTPDNFQSRRPNTSFCFLDIRSPGLGDTAMYLCATSRVRGPQNTEAFFGQGTRLTVV.

The chain combines TRBV12-3 or TRBV12-4 with TRBJ2-7; the match to TRBD1 covers 7 bases. The CDR3 runs to 14 residues. The V and J ends lost 7 bases and 0 bases, in that order; junction bases with no gene match: 6. CDR3 sequence: CASNPTGTSYEQYF. CDR3 nucleotide sequence: TGTGCCAGCAATCCGACAGGGACCTCCTACGAGCAGTACTTC.

This clonotype has only a few counts. This chain links TRBV12-3 or TRBV12-4 with TRBJ2-2; TRBD2 agrees at 12 bases. This CDR3 contains 15 residues. After removal of 7 bases from V and 5 bases from J, the junction contained 5 bases not matched to a gene. In DNA form, the CDR3 reads TGTGCCAGCACCCAACTAGCGGGGGGAACCGGGGAGCTGTTTTTT. Its translation is CASTQLAGGTGELFF.

The rearrangement uses TRBV20-1 and TRBJ2-5; no clear D gene. The CDR3 has 12 residues. CDR1 and CDR2 from the germline V gene are DFQATT and SNEGSKA (reference sequence). V dropped 4 bases and J dropped 6 bases, with 12 bases sitting between them. The CDR3 bases are TGCAGTGCTACCCTGAGAACACAGACCCAGTACTTC. The encoded protein is CSATLRTQTQYF.

This clonotype was counted ten times or more. This rearrangement joins TRBV20-1 to TRBJ2-5; 7 nucleotides agree with TRBD1. After removal of 7 bases from V and 1 base from J, the junction contained 3 bases not matched to a gene. The CDR3 extends over 12 amino acids. Germline V gene sequence: CDR1 DFQATT, CDR2 SNEGSKA (reference sequence). CDR3 loop: CSVDRVQETQYF. The CDR3 DNA follows: TGCAGTGTCGACAGGGTCCAAGAGACCCAGTACTTC.

This clonotype was counted a few times. J is TRBJ1-1 and V is TRBV7-9, with D possibly matching TRBD1 (6 bases). In germline, CDR1 is SEHNR, CDR2 FQNEAQ (reference sequence). This CDR3 contains 14 residues. Trimming pared 4 bases from V and 3 bases from J, leaving 12 bases between. Here the CDR3 reads CASSSEGGYTEAFF. The CDR3 DNA is TGTGCCAGCAGCTCCGAGGGGGGGTACACTGAAGCTTTCTTT.

The chain employs TRBV20-1 and TRBJ2-1; 13 bases align to TRBD2. CDR3 length: 14 residues. Germline CDR1 and CDR2: DFQATT and SNEGSKA (reference sequence). V was clipped by 5 bases and J by 11 bases; unmatched bases: 9. The CDR3 loop reads CSAWTSGSKIKQFF. The CDR3 region has the DNA TGCAGTGCTTGGACTAGCGGGAGTAAAATAAAGCAGTTCTTC.

This clonotype showed up just once. The genes are TRBV9 and TRBJ1-3; 7 nucleotides agree with TRBD1. CDR3 length equals 15 residues. With V trimmed by 4 bases and J by 4 bases, 8 bases remained unmatched. Per the germline V gene, CDR1 is SGDLS and CDR2 is YYNGEE. CDR3 protein: CASSPRQGSGNTIYF. For the CDR3, the DNA is TGTGCCAGCAGCCCCAGACAGGGTTCCGGAAACACCATATATTTT.

CDR3 DNA sequence: TGTGCCAGCAACCAAAAGACAGGGGGCGTTTACACTGAAGCTTTCTTT. Protein: CASNQKTGGVYTEAFF. The chain has TRBV12-3 or TRBV12-4 and TRBJ1-1; 10 bases map to TRBD1. Trimming cost V 7 bases and J 3 bases; bases outside gene matches: 11. The CDR3 totals 16 residues.

This clonotype has a single count. The CDR3 DNA reads TGTGCCGGGACCCGCCCGGACGCCGGGGAGCTGTTTTTT. Amino acids: CAGTRPDAGELFF. This chain joins TRBV28 and TRBJ2-2; perhaps D is TRBD1 or TRBD2 (5 bases each). V was pared by 11 bases and J by 6 bases, with 16 bases between. Germline V gives CDR1 MDHEN, CDR2 SYDVKM. The CDR3 is made up of 13 amino acids.